This T cell receptor (beta chain) was obtained from a study of T cell responses to AZD1222 COVID-19 vaccine. Study-wide findings and caveats: At baseline, just five to seven AZD1222 recipients tested seropositive.

Germline CDR1 and CDR2: PRHDT and FYEKMQ (reference sequence). Between the trimmed V and J ends, which lost 5 bases and 0 bases, there was a span of 14 bases. The CDR3 length is 16 residues. About this clone: The antigen is not known.

This table comes from immunoSEQ multiplex PCR, and its TCRdb copy is limited to in-frame clones, with some not included. This sample has 75,000 to 100,000 clones, with roughly 87% found just once. The gene calls are TRBV13 and TRBJ1-3; D is perhaps TRBD1 (5 bases). This TCR came from an adult in good health. This specimen consisted of peripheral blood, obtained on day 0 of AZD1222 vaccination. The CDR3 DNA follows: TGTGCCAGCAGCACTAGACAGACGAGCTCTGGAAACACCATATATTTT. It codes for CASSTRQTSSGNTIYF.